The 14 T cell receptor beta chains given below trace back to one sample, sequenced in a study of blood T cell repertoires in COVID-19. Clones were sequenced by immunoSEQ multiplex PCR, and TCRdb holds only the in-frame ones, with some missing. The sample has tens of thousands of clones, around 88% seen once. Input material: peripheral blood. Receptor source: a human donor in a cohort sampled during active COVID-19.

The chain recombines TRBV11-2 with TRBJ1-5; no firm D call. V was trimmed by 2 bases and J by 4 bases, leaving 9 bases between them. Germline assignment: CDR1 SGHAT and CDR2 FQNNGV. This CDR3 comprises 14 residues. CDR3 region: CASSLFGGNQPQHF. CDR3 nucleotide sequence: TGTGCCAGCAGCTTATTCGGCGGGAATCAGCCCCAGCATTTT.

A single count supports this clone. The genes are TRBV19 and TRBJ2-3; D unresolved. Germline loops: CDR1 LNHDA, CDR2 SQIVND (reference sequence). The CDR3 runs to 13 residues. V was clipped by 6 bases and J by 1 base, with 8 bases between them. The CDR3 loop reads CASSREGTDTQYF. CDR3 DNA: TGTGCCAGTAGCCGTGAGGGCACAGATACGCAGTATTTT.

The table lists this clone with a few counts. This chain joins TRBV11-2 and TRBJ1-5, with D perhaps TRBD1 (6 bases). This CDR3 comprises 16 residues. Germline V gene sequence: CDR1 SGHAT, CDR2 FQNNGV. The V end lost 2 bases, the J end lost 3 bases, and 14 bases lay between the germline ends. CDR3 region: CASSLMAGQINQPQHF. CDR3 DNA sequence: TGTGCCAGCAGCTTAATGGCTGGACAGATCAATCAGCCCCAGCATTTT.

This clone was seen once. The CDR3 loop is CATSDRTGGQWEQFF. CDR3 in DNA: TGTGCCACCAGTGACCGGACAGGGGGACAGTGGGAGCAGTTCTTC. The chain carries TRBV24-1 and TRBJ2-1; 10 bases map to TRBD1. This CDR3 comprises 15 residues. Per germline, CDR1 KGHDR and CDR2 SFDVKD. The V gene end was trimmed by 4 bases and the J gene end by 10 bases; junction bases not matched to a gene: 9.

The CDR3 DNA reads as TGCAGTGCTATGCGAAAAGAGACCCAGTACTTC. Protein product: CSAMRKETQYF. The chain carries TRBV20-1 and TRBJ2-5; D uncertain. V was shortened by 4 bases and J by 3 bases, with 6 bases between the two germline ends. The V gene's germline CDR1 is DFQATT and CDR2 SNEGSKA (reference sequence). CDR3 length equals 11 residues.

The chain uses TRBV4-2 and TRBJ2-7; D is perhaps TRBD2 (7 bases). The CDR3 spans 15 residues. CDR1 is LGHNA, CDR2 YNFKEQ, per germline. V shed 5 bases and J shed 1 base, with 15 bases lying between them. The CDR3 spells CASSLVRGGSYEQYF. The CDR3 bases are TGTGCCAGCAGCTTAGTCAGGGGAGGGTCCTACGAGCAGTACTTC.

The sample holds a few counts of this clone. The CDR3 nucleotides read TGTGCCAGCAGTACGGGTGCTGAGCAGTTCTTC. Residues: CASSTGAEQFF. The rearrangement links TRBV6-2 or TRBV6-3 to TRBJ2-1; D not certain. V lost 5 bases and J 9 bases, leaving 8 bases between the germline ends. This CDR3 spans 11 amino acids. Germline V gives CDR1 MNHEY, CDR2 SVGEGT.

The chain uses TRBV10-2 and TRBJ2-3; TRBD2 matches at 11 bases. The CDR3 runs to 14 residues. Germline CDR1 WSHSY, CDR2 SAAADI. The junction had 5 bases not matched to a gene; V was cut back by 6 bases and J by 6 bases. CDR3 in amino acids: CASSLAGGADTQYF. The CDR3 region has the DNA TGCGCCAGCAGCCTAGCGGGGGGCGCCGATACGCAGTATTTT.

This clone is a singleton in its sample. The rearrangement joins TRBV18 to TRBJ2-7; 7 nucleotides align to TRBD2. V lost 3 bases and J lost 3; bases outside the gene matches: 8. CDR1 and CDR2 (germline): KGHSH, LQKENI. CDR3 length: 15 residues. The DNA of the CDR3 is TGTGCCAGCTCACCTAACCTGGGACTATACTACGAGCAGTACTTC. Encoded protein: CASSPNLGLYYEQYF. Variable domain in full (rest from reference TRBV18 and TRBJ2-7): NAGVMQNPRHLVRRRGQEARLRCSPMKGHSHVYWYRQLPEEGLKFMVYLQKENIIDESGMPKERFSAEFPKEGPSILRIQQVVRGDSAAYFCASSPNLGLYYEQYFGPGTRLTVT.

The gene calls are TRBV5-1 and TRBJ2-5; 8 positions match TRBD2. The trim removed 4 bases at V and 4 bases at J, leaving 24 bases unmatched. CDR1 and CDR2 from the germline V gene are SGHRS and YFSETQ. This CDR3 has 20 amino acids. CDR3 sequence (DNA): TGCGCCAGCAGCCCAATCCTACACAGGGAATGGACTAGCCAGGGAGAGACCCAGTACTTC. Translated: CASSPILHREWTSQGETQYF.

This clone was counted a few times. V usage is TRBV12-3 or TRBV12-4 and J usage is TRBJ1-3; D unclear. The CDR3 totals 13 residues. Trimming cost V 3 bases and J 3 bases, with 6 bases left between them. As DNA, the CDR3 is TGTGCCAGCAGTTTCGGGGTTGGAAACACCATATATTTT. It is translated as CASSFGVGNTIYF.

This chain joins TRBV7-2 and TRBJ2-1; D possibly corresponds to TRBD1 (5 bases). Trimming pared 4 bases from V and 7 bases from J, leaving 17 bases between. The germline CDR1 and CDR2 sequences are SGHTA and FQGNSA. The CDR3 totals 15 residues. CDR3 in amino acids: CASSSTVWFGNEQFF. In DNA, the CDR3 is TGTGCCAGCAGCTCGACAGTCTGGTTCGGGAATGAGCAGTTCTTC.

The CDR3 loop is CASGPLEYTIYF. As DNA, the CDR3 is TGTGCCAGCGGGCCCTTAGAGTACACCATATATTTT. This rearrangement joins TRBV2 to TRBJ1-3; no clear D. CDR1 and CDR2 from the germline V gene are SNHLY and FYNNEI. The CDR3 has 12 amino acids. V was shortened by 8 bases and J by 8 bases, with 13 bases between the two germline ends. The variable domain in full, completed from reference TRBV2 and TRBJ1-3, reads EPEVTQTPSHQVTQMGQEVILRCVPISNHLYFYWYRQILGQKVEFLVSFYNNEISEKSEIFDDQFSVERPDGSNFTLKIRSTKLEDSAMYFCASGPLEYTIYFGEGSWLTVV.

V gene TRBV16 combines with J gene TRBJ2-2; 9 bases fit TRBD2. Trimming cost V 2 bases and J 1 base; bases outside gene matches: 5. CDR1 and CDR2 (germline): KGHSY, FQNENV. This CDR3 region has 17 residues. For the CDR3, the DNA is TGTGCCAGCAGCCAACGTAGCGGGAGTGGGAACACCGGGGAGCTGTTTTTT. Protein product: CASSQRSGSGNTGELFF.